This entry lists 26 T cell receptor beta chains sequenced from one sample in a study of blood T cells in healthy people across ages. The use of a sample-barcoded 5' primer and a J-beta primer mix characterized a second PCR of about 7 to 12 cycles. In TCRdb, the 5' RACE reads were re-called with MiXCR into one record per CDR3 protein. This sample yields 1,100,000 or so distinct CDR3 sequences, of which 40% to 50% are seen a single time; around 18% belongs to the top ten. Sequencing was done on a sample of blood. The receptor set was obtained from a woman aged 60-75 years in good health.

The sample holds a few counts of this clonotype. The J gene is TRBJ2-1, the V gene TRBV10-3, with TRBD2 matching 11 bases. Germline V gives CDR1 ENHRY, CDR2 SYGVKD. Unmatched junction bases numbered 6, after V lost 2 bases and J lost 9 bases. The CDR3 spans 15 residues. The CDR3, as DNA: TGTGCCATCAGTGAGGCGGGACTAGCGGACAGTGAGCAGTTCTTC. It yields the protein CAISEAGLADSEQFF.

The chain is built from TRBV7-8 and TRBJ2-1, with D unclear. V lost 6 bases, J lost 8 bases, and 11 bases lay in between. The germline CDR1 and CDR2 sequences are SGHVS and FQNEAQ. This CDR3 comprises 12 residues. CDR3: CASSPKQDEQFF. DNA for the CDR3: TGTGCCAGCAGTCCTAAGCAGGATGAGCAGTTCTTC. The full variable domain, with the rest looked up from reference TRBV7-8 and TRBJ2-1, is GAGVSQSPRYKVAKRGQDVALRCDPISGHVSLFWYQQALGQGPEFLTYFQNEAQLDKSGLPSDRFFAERPEGSVSTLKIQRTQQEDSAVYLCASSPKQDEQFFGPGTRLTVL.

The chain employs TRBV27 and TRBJ2-3; D call uncertain. The CDR3 has 14 residues. CDR1 MNHEY and CDR2 SMNVEV come from the germline V gene (reference sequence). The V end lost 7 bases, the J end lost 3 bases, and 14 bases lay between the germline ends. CDR3 sequence: CASNGTWDTDTQYF. CDR3 sequence (DNA): TGTGCCAGCAACGGTACCTGGGATACAGATACGCAGTATTTT.

This clonotype showed up just a few times. The rearrangement links TRBV5-1 to TRBJ2-7, with 9 bases matching TRBD2. CDR1 is SGHRS and CDR2 is YFSETQ in the germline V gene. After removal of 4 bases from V and 2 bases from J, the junction contained 7 bases not matched to a gene. This CDR3 contains 15 residues. Written as DNA, the CDR3 is TGCGCCAGCAGCGCGGGAGGGACAGCGACCTACGAGCAGTACTTC. Protein product: CASSAGGTATYEQYF.

The chain is built from TRBV5-1 and TRBJ2-3, with D possibly TRBD1 on 6 matching bases. The CDR3 loop spans 14 amino acids. The V gene lost 6 bases and the J gene lost 6 bases, with 17 bases spanning the gap. Germline V lookup: CDR1 SGHRS, CDR2 YFSETQ. The CDR3 region has the DNA TGCGCCAGCACCTTAGGGGGAGTCCGGGATACGCAGTATTTT. Translating it yields CASTLGGVRDTQYF.

The CDR3 DNA is TGTGCCATCCTCCCGGGCCCACAGGGCCCAGATACGCAGTATTTT. Translated: CAILPGPQGPDTQYF. The chain couples TRBV12-3 or TRBV12-4 to TRBJ2-3, with D perhaps matching TRBD1 (6 bases). The ends were cut back, 10 bases at V and 4 bases at J, with 21 bases in the middle. There are 15 residues in the CDR3.

The chain links TRBV11-2 to TRBJ2-4; TRBD1 aligns across 12 bases. CDR3 length: 19 residues. Germline V gene sequence: CDR1 SGHAT, CDR2 FQNNGV. The V gene end was trimmed by 4 bases and the J gene end by 3 bases; junction bases not matched to a gene: 13. This CDR3 reads CASSSPGTGGAYSKNIQYF. CDR3 nucleotide sequence: TGTGCCAGCAGCTCTCCTGGGACAGGGGGCGCCTATAGCAAAAACATTCAGTACTTC.

The chain recombines TRBV4-1 with TRBJ2-3; maybe TRBD2 (5 bases). Germline V CDR1 and CDR2: MGHRA, YSYEKL. Trimming took off 1 base at V and 0 bases at J, with 14 bases between the two ends. The CDR3 has 17 amino acids. Here the CDR3 DNA reads TGCGCCAGCAGCCAAGTTGGGCGGGTCTCTAGCACAGATACGCAGTATTTT. Its protein product is CASSQVGRVSSTDTQYF.

V gene TRBV6-6 combines with J gene TRBJ2-5; 12 bases are shared with TRBD2. The DNA end favors TRBJ2-7, so the J call may be wrong. The CDR3 runs 15 residues. In germline, CDR1 is MNHNY, CDR2 SVGAGI (reference sequence). This CDR3 is CASSYSPGLAGEQYF. CDR3 sequence (DNA): TGTGCCAGCAGTTACTCGCCGGGACTAGCGGGCGAGCAGTACTTC.

This chain links TRBV7-9 with TRBJ2-3; 8 nucleotides line up with TRBD2. The CDR3 covers 17 residues. Germline V gene lookup returns CDR1 SEHNR and CDR2 FQNEAQ (reference sequence). V shed 1 base, J shed 5 bases, and the junction held 11 bases outside the gene matches. This chain's CDR3 is CASSLGGLAGRRDTQYF. The CDR3 DNA sequence: TGTGCCAGCAGCTTAGGTGGGCTAGCGGGTCGTCGAGATACGCAGTATTTT.

The gene calls are TRBV7-8 and TRBJ2-1; 10 nucleotides match TRBD1. V shed 2 bases, J shed 5 bases, and the junction held 6 bases outside the gene matches. The CDR3 covers 16 residues. The germline CDR1 and CDR2 sequences are SGHVS and FQNEAQ. CDR3 sequence: CASSLSRDRGNNEQFF. For the CDR3, the DNA is TGTGCCAGCAGCTTATCCCGGGACAGGGGAAACAATGAGCAGTTCTTC.

This sequence joins TRBV9 and TRBJ2-3; D not resolved. The V end lost 7 bases, the J end lost 7 bases, and 19 bases lay between the germline ends. In germline, CDR1 is SGDLS, CDR2 YYNGEE. CDR3 size: 14 residues. CDR3: CASLQETVANTQYF. In DNA, the CDR3 is TGTGCCAGCTTGCAGGAAACTGTGGCTAATACGCAGTATTTT. The complete variable domain, with remaining parts taken from reference TRBV9 and TRBJ2-3, reads DSGVTQTPKHLITATGQRVTLRCSPRSGDLSVYWYQQSLDQGLQFLIQYYNGEERAKGNILERFSAQQFPDLHSELNLSSLELGDSALYFCASLQETVANTQYFGPGTRLTVL.

A word on this clonotype: A much bigger clone sits one base away, suggesting this may be a read error. The V call is TRBV29-1, the J call TRBJ2-5; no reliable D call. The J call may be incorrect, as the DNA end agrees better with TRBJ2-7. The CDR3 runs to 12 residues. The germline gives CDR1 SQVTM, CDR2 ANQGSEA. Here the CDR3 DNA reads TGCAGCGTTGTACTGGCGAACTCCGAGCAGTACTTC. It specifies CSVVLANSEQYF.

With respect to this clonotype: This is likely a read error, given that the CDR3 carries no conserved phenylalanine or tryptophan at its end. The chain carries TRBV5-1 and TRBJ2-3, with 7 bases matching TRBD2. Germline V lookup: CDR1 SGHRS, CDR2 YFSETQ. V shed 3 bases and J 1 base; nucleotides not matched to a gene: 5. There are 15 residues in the CDR3. CDR3 nucleotides: TGCGCCAGCAGCTCCTCAGGGAGGGGCACAGATACGCAGTATTTG. Its translation: CASSSSGRGTDTQYL.

This clonotype was detected a few times. The chain is built from TRBV11-2 and TRBJ2-7, with TRBD1 identical over 7 bases. CDR1 and CDR2 from the germline V gene are SGHAT and FQNNGV. The CDR3 is 15 amino acids. J was trimmed by 6 bases and V by 5 bases; bases with no gene match: 13. DNA of the CDR3: TGTGCCAGCAGCCCCCAGCCCCTGACAGGGTCCGAGCAGTACTTC. Protein product: CASSPQPLTGSEQYF.

The gene calls are TRBV6-1 and TRBJ2-2; TRBD2 aligns across 8 bases. CDR1 MNHNS and CDR2 SASEGT come from the germline V gene. Trimming at V came to 5 bases and at J to 0 bases, leaving 2 bases not matched to a gene. This CDR3 spans 15 amino acids. The CDR3 loop is CASSISGTNTGELFF. The DNA of the CDR3 is TGTGCCAGCAGTATTAGCGGGACGAACACCGGGGAGCTGTTTTTT.

There are a few counts of this clonotype. This chain joins TRBV27 and TRBJ2-7; unclear D gene. Germline V gene data show CDR1 as MNHEY and CDR2 as SMNVEV (reference sequence). The CDR3 is 13 amino acids. V was trimmed by 5 bases and J by 2 bases, leaving 10 bases between them. The CDR3 loop reads CASSIGRAYEQYF. The CDR3 DNA sequence: TGTGCCAGCAGTATAGGTAGAGCCTACGAGCAGTACTTC.

The chain has TRBV29-1 and TRBJ2-1; D gene ambiguous. This CDR3 has 10 residues. V lost 5 bases and J 14 bases, leaving 13 bases between the germline ends. The germline V gene has CDR1 SQVTM and CDR2 ANQGSEA. The CDR3 DNA sequence: TGCAGCGTTTACGGACCCGGCGAGTTCTTC. Its protein product is CSVYGPGEFF.

This clonotype was recorded a few times. The CDR3 DNA follows: TGTGCCAGCAGTTTCCAGGAGAACTATGGCTACACCTTC. It codes for CASSFQENYGYTF. This chain links TRBV27 with TRBJ1-2; D uncertain. Per germline, CDR1 MNHEY and CDR2 SMNVEV (reference sequence). Trimming took 3 bases from V and 2 from J, leaving 7 bases between them. The CDR3 has 13 residues.

The genes are TRBV15 and TRBJ2-1; D gene unclear. Germline CDR1 and CDR2: LNHNV and YYDKDF (reference sequence). Trimming pared 0 bases from V and 6 bases from J, leaving 9 bases between. CDR3 length: 14 amino acids. This CDR3 reads CATSRDGDGNEQFF. CDR3 coding DNA: TGTGCCACCAGCAGAGATGGGGATGGCAATGAGCAGTTCTTC.

V usage is TRBV13 and J usage is TRBJ2-6; TRBD2 agrees at 14 bases. Germline V gene sequence: CDR1 PRHDT, CDR2 FYEKMQ (reference sequence). There are 20 residues in the CDR3. Losses at the gene ends were 0 bases for V and 4 bases for J; bases not matched to a gene: 8. CDR3 residues: CASSLGPGLAGVLGANVLTF. The CDR3 bases are TGTGCCAGCAGCTTAGGACCGGGACTAGCGGGAGTACTCGGGGCCAACGTCCTGACTTTC.

The chain links TRBV9 to TRBJ1-1; no definite D call. Germline CDR1 and CDR2: SGDLS and YYNGEE. Trimming took off 4 bases at V and 0 bases at J, with 10 bases between the two ends. The CDR3 has 14 amino acids. The CDR3 loop is CASSRSGVNTEAFF. For the CDR3, the DNA is TGTGCCAGCAGCCGATCGGGAGTGAACACTGAAGCTTTCTTT. Complete variable domain (other parts from reference TRBV9 and TRBJ1-1): DSGVTQTPKHLITATGQRVTLRCSPRSGDLSVYWYQQSLDQGLQFLIQYYNGEERAKGNILERFSAQQFPDLHSELNLSSLELGDSALYFCASSRSGVNTEAFFGQGTRLTVV.

This chain links TRBV6-5 with TRBJ2-1; TRBD1 is a possible D gene (6 bases). With 11 bases removed from V and 8 bases from J, the gap between germline ends came to 19 bases. Germline assignment: CDR1 MNHEY and CDR2 SVGAGI. The CDR3 runs to 13 residues. CDR3 DNA sequence: TGTGCCGCGGCAGGGGTAAATTTCGATGAGCAGTTCTTC. Its translation is CAAAGVNFDEQFF.

The rearrangement uses TRBV2 and TRBJ2-7; tentative D call: TRBD1 (5 bases). Trimming took 3 bases from V and 2 from J, leaving 14 bases between them. The V gene's germline CDR1 is SNHLY and CDR2 FYNNEI. This CDR3 contains 15 residues. The chain's CDR3 is CASSDPTDIPYEQYF. In nucleotides, the CDR3 is TGTGCCAGCAGTGATCCGACAGATATACCCTACGAGCAGTACTTC.

This clonotype was recorded at least ten times. One end of the junction varies from germline; a read error may be responsible. The chain links TRBV6-5 to TRBJ1-1; 7 nucleotides align to TRBD1. The germline V gene encodes CDR1 MNHEY and CDR2 SVGAGI. The CDR3 covers 13 residues. The CDR3 sequence: CASSDRVNTEAFF. As DNA, the CDR3 is TGCGCCAGCAGCGACAGGGTGAACACTGAAGCTTTCTTT.

This clonotype has a handful of counts. CDR3: CASSFRGTYKETQYF. The CDR3 nucleotides read TGTGCCAGCAGTTTCCGGGGAACCTACAAAGAGACCCAGTACTTC. The genes are TRBV27 and TRBJ2-5; TRBD2 is a possible D gene (5 bases). Trimming took off 3 bases at V and 3 bases at J, with 14 bases between the two ends. This CDR3 has 15 amino acids. Germline CDR1 MNHEY, CDR2 SMNVEV (reference sequence).